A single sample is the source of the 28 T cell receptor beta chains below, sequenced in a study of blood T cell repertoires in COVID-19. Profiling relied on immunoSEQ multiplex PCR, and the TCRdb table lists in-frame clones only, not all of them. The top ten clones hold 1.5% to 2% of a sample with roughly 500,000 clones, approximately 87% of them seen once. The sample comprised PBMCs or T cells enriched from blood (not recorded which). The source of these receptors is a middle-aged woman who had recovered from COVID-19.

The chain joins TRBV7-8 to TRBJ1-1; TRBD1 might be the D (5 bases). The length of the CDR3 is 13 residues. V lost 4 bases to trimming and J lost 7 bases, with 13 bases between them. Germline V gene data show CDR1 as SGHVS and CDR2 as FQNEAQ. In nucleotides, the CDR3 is TGTGCCAGCAGCTCACGACAGTCCCATGAAGCTTTCTTT. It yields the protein CASSSRQSHEAFF. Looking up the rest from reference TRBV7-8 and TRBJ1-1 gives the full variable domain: GAGVSQSPRYKVAKRGQDVALRCDPISGHVSLFWYQQALGQGPEFLTYFQNEAQLDKSGLPSDRFFAERPEGSVSTLKIQRTQQEDSAVYLCASSSRQSHEAFFGQGTRLTVV.

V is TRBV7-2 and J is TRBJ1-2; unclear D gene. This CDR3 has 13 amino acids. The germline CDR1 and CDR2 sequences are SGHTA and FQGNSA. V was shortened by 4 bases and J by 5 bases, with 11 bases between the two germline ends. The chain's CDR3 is CASSSKAAYGYTF. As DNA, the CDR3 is TGTGCCAGCAGCTCGAAAGCGGCATATGGCTACACCTTC.

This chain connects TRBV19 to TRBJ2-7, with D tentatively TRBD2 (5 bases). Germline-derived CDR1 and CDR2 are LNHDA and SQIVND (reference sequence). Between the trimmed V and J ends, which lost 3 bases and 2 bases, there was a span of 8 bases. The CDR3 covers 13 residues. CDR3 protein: CASSIRLTYEQYF. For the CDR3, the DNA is TGTGCCAGTAGTATCAGACTAACCTACGAGCAGTACTTC.

The chain's CDR3 is CASSLMTTGNTIYF. In nucleotides, the CDR3 is TGTGCCAGCAGCTTAATGACAACTGGAAACACCATATATTTT. The V gene is TRBV7-2, the J gene TRBJ1-3; no reliable D call. The V gene's germline CDR1 is SGHTA and CDR2 FQGNSA. The CDR3 covers 14 residues. Trimming removed 2 bases at V and 2 bases at J, with 7 bases between. Full variable domain (remainder filled in from reference TRBV7-2 and TRBJ1-3): GAGVSQSPSNKVTEKGKDVELRCDPISGHTALYWYRQSLGQGLEFLIYFQGNSAPDKSGLPSDRFSAERTGGSVSTLTIQRTQQEDSAVYLCASSLMTTGNTIYFGEGSWLTVV.

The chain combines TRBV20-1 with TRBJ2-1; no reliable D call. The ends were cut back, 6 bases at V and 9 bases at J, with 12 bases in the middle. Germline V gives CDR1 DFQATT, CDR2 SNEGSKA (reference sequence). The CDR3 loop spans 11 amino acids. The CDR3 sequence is CSAARAGEQFF. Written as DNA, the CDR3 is TGCAGTGCCGCCCGCGCTGGTGAGCAGTTCTTC.

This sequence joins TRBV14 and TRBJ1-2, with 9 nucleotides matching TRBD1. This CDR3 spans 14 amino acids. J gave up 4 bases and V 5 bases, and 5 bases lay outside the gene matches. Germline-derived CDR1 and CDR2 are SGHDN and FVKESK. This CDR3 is CASSSEQGAYGYTF. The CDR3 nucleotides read TGTGCCAGCAGCTCGGAACAGGGGGCCTATGGCTACACCTTC.

Written as DNA, the CDR3 is TGTGCCAGCGGGACAGGTTTAGGGGAGCAGTACTTC. Encoded protein: CASGTGLGEQYF. V and J are TRBV27 and TRBJ2-7; 8 bases match TRBD1. From germline, CDR1 is MNHEY and CDR2 SMNVEV (reference sequence). V shed 8 bases, J shed 7 bases, and the junction held 7 bases outside the gene matches. CDR3 length: 12 amino acids.

CDR3: CASSTGGAMNTEAFF. The CDR3 DNA follows: TGTGCCAGCAGCACAGGGGGCGCCATGAACACTGAAGCTTTCTTT. The chain employs TRBV6-5 and TRBJ1-1; 9 nucleotides match TRBD1. The CDR3 sequence is 15 residues long. Losses at the gene ends were 6 bases for V and 0 bases for J; bases not matched to a gene: 5. Looked up from germline, CDR1 is MNHEY and CDR2 is SVGAGI.

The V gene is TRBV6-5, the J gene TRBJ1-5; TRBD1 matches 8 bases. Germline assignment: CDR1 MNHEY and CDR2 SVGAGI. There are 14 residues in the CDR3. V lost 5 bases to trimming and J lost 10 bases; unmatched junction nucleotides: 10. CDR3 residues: CASSKNRGKEPQHF. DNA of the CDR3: TGTGCCAGCAGTAAAAACAGGGGGAAAGAACCCCAGCATTTT.

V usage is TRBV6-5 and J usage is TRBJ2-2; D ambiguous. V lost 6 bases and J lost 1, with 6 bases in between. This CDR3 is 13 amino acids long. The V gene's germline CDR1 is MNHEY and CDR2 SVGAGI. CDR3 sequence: CASRAMNTGELFF. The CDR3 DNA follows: TGTGCCAGCAGAGCCATGAACACCGGGGAGCTGTTTTTT.

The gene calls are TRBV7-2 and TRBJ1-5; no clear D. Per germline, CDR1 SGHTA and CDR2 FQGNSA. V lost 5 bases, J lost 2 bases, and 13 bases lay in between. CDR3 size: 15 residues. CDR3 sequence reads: CASSPGSPGNQPQHF. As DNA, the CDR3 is TGTGCCAGCAGCCCAGGTTCGCCGGGCAATCAGCCCCAGCATTTT.

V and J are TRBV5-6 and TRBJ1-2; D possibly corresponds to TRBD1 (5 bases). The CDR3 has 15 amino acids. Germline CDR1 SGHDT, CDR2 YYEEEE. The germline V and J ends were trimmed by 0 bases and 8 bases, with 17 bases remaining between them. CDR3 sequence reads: CASSLGTSSYGGYTF. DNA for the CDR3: TGTGCCAGCAGCTTGGGGACAAGCTCCTACGGCGGCTACACCTTC.

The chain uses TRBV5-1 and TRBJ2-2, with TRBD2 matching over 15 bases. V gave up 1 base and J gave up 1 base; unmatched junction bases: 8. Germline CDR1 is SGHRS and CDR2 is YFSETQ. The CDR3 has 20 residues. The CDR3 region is CASSLRGGLAGGQNTGELFF. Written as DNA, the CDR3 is TGCGCCAGCAGCTTGCGGGGGGGACTAGCGGGAGGCCAGAACACCGGGGAGCTGTTTTTT.

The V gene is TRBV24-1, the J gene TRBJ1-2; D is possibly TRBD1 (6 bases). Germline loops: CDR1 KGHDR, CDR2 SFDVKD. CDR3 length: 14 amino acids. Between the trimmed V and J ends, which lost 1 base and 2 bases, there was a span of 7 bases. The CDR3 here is CATSDFGQNYGYTF. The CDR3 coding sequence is TGTGCCACCAGTGATTTCGGACAGAACTATGGCTACACCTTC.

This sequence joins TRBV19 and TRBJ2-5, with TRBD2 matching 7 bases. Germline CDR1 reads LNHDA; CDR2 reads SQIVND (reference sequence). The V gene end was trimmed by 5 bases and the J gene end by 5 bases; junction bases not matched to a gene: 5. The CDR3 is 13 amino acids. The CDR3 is CASSRGLEETQYF. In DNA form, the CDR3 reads TGTGCCAGTAGTCGTGGACTAGAGGAGACCCAGTACTTC.

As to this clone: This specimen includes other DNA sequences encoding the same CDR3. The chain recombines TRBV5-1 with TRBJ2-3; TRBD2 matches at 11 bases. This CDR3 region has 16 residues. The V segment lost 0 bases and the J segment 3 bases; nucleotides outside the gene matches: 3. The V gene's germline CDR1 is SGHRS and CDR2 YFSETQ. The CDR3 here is CASSLGGTSGTDTQYF. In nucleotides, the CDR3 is TGCGCCAGCAGCTTGGGCGGGACTAGCGGTACAGATACGCAGTATTTT.

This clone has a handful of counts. Written as DNA, the CDR3 is TGTGCCAGCAGCCAAGACAGGGGGCCGGGTGATACGCAGTATTTT. Amino acid sequence: CASSQDRGPGDTQYF. V is TRBV4-2 and J is TRBJ2-3, with 8 bases that match TRBD1. CDR1 is LGHNA and CDR2 is YNFKEQ in the germline V gene. J lost 6 bases, V lost 0 bases, and 5 bases had no gene match. CDR3 length: 15 residues.

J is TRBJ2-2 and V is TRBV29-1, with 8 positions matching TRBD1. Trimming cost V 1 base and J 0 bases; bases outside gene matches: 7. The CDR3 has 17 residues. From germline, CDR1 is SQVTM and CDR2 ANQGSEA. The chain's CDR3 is CSVEGGAGGPNTGELFF. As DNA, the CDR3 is TGCAGCGTTGAAGGGGGGGCAGGGGGCCCGAACACCGGGGAGCTGTTTTTT.

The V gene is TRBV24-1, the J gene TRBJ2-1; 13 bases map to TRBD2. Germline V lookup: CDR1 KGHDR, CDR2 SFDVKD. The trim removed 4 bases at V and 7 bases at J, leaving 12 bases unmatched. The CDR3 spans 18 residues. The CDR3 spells CATSEGGTSGIPGNEQFF. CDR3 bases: TGTGCCACCAGTGAAGGTGGGACTAGCGGGATTCCAGGGAATGAGCAGTTCTTC.

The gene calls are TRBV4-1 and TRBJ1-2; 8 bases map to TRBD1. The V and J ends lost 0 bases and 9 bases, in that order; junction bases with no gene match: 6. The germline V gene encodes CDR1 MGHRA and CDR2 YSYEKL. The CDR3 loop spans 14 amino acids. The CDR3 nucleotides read TGCGCCAGCAGCCAAGATTCCAGGGGGCCTCGCTACACCTTC. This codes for CASSQDSRGPRYTF.

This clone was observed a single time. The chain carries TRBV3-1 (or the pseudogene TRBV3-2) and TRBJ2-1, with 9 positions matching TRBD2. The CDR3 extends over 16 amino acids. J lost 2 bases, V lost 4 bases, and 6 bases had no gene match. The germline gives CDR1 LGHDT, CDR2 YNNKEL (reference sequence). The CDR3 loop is CASSPLGTSPYNEQFF. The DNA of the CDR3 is TGTGCCAGCAGCCCCTTGGGGACTAGCCCCTACAATGAGCAGTTCTTC.

The DNA for the CDR3 is TGCGCCAGCAGCGTTGAGACAGGGGGCAATTCACCCCTCCACTTT. Its protein is CASSVETGGNSPLHF. This chain uses TRBV5-1 with TRBJ1-6; 10 bases agree with TRBD1. CDR1 is SGHRS, CDR2 YFSETQ, per germline. With 4 bases clipped from V and 7 bases from J, the junction kept 5 bases outside the gene matches. This CDR3 is 15 amino acids long.

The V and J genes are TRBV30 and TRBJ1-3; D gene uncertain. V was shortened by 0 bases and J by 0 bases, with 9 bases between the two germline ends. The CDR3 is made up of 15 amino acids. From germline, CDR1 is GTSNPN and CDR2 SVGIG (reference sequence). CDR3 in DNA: TGTGCCTGGAGTGTACTCCCCGACTCTGGAAACACCATATATTTT. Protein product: CAWSVLPDSGNTIYF.

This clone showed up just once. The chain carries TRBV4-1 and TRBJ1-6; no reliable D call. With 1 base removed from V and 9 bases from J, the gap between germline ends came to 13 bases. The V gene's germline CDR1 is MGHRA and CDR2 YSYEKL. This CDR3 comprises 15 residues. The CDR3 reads CASSQADLAGSPLHF. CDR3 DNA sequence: TGCGCCAGCAGCCAAGCCGACCTGGCGGGTTCACCCCTCCACTTT.

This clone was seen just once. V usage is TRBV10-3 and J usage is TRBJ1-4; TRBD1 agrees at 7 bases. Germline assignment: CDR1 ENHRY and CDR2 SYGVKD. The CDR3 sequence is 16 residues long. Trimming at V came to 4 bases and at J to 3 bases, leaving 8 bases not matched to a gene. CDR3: CAISARQGPANEKLFF. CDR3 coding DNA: TGTGCCATCAGTGCCCGACAGGGTCCGGCTAATGAAAAACTGTTTTTT.

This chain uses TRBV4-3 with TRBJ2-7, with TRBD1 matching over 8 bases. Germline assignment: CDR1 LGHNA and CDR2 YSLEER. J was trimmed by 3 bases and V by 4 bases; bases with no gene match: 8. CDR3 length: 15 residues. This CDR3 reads CASSRGTGYNYEQYF. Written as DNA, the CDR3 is TGCGCCAGCAGCCGCGGGACAGGCTACAACTACGAGCAGTACTTC.

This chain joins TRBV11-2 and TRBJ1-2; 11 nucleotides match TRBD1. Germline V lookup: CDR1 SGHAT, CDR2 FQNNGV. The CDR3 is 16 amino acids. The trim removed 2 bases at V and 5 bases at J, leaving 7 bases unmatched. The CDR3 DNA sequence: TGTGCCAGCAGCTTATCGCCCGGGACAGGGGGGTATGGCTACACCTTC. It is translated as CASSLSPGTGGYGYTF.

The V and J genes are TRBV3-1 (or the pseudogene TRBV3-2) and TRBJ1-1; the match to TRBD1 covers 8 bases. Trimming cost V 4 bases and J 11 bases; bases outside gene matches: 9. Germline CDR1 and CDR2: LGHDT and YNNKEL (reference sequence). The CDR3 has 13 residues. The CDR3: CASSRGQGYIAFF. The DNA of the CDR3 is TGTGCCAGCAGCCGCGGACAGGGTTACATCGCTTTCTTT.